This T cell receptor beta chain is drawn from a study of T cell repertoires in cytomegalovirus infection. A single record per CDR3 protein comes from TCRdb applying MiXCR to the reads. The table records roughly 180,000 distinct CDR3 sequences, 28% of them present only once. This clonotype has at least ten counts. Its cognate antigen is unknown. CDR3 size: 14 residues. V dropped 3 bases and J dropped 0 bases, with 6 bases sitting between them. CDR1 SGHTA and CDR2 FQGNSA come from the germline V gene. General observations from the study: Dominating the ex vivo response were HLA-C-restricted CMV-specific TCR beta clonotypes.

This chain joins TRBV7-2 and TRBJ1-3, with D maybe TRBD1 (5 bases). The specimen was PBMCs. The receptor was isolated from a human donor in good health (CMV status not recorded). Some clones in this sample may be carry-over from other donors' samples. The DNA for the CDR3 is TGTGCCAGCAGCTTGGGGGGCTCTGGAAACACCATATATTTT. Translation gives CASSLGGSGNTIYF.